The sample holds a few counts of the clone carrying this TCR beta chain. Antigen specificity is unknown. These data originate in a study of cytomegalovirus exposure and HLA in healthy donors. The study, taken as a whole, reports: Later analysis showed most CMV-associated TCR beta chains appearing HLA-restricted.

This PCR relied on a set of 60 Vbeta primers and 13 Jbeta primers. The repertoire was sequenced with immunoSEQ multiplex PCR; TCRdb's copy has only in-frame clones and lacks some. The sample holds about 100,000 clones, 9.5% to 13% seen once. Samples came from healthy bone marrow donors. The source of this sequence is a man aged 35-49 years in good health and CMV-seropositive. The sequenced material came from PBMCs.

The CDR3 DNA is TGCGCCAGCAGCCACACCGAGGGGGCCACCGGGGAGCTGTTTTTT. This sequence encodes CASSHTEGATGELFF. This chain joins TRBV5-1 and TRBJ2-2; 7 bases fit TRBD1. Germline CDR1 reads SGHRS; CDR2 reads YFSETQ. The V and J ends lost 4 bases and 4 bases, in that order; junction bases with no gene match: 7. CDR3 size: 15 residues. The whole variable domain, remainder taken from reference TRBV5-1 and TRBJ2-2, is KAGVTQTPRYLIKTRGQQVTLSCSPISGHRSVSWYQQTPGQGLQFLFEYFSETQRNKGNFPGRFSGRQFSNSRSEMNVSTLELGDSALYLCASSHTEGATGELFFGEGSRLTVL.